This TCR beta chain emerged from a study of cytomegalovirus exposure and HLA in healthy donors. PCR was performed using 60 Vbeta and 13 Jbeta primers. Method: immunoSEQ multiplex PCR; TCRdb's copy keeps in-frame clones and lacks some. The sample contains some 140,000 clones, roughly 60% of which appear only once. The CDR3 contains 15 residues. V shed 3 bases, J shed 4 bases, and the junction held 7 bases outside the gene matches. Germline V lookup: CDR1 MGHDK, CDR2 SYGVNS. The TCR comes from a woman between 40 and 50 years old in good health and CMV-seronegative. The genes are TRBV25-1 and TRBJ1-1, with TRBD1 identical over 8 bases. Source material: PBMCs. CDR3 nucleotides: TGTGCCAGCAGTGACTTTACAGGGGGGGTCACTGAAGCTTTCTTT. Its protein product is CASSDFTGGVTEAFF.